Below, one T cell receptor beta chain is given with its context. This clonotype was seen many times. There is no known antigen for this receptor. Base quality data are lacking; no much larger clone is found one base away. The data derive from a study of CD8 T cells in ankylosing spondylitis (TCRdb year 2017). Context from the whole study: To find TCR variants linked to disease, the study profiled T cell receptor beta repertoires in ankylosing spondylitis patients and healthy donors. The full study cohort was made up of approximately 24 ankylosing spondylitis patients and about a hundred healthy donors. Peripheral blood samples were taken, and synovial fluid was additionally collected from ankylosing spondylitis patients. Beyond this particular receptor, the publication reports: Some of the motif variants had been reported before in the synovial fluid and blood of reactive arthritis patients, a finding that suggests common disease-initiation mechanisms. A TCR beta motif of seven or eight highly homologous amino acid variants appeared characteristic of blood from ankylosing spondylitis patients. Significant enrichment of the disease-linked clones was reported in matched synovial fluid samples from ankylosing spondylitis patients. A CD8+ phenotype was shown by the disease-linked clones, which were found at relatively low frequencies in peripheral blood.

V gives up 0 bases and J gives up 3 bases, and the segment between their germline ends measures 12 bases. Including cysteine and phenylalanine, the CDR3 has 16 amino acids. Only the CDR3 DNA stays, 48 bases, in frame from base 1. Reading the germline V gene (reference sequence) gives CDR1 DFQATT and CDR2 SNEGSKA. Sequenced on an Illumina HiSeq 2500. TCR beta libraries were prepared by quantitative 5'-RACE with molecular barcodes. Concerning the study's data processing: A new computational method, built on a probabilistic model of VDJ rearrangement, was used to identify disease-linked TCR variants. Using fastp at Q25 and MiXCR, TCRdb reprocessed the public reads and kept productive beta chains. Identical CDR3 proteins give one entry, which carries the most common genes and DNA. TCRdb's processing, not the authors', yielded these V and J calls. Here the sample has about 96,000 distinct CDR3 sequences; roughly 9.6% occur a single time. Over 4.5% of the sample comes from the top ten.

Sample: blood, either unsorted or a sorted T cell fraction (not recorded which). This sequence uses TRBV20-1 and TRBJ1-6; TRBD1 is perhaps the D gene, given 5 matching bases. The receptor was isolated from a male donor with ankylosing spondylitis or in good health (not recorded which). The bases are TGCAGTGCTAGAGATCTGCAGGGCGACTATAATTCACCCCTCCACTTT. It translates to CSARDLQGDYNSPLHF.